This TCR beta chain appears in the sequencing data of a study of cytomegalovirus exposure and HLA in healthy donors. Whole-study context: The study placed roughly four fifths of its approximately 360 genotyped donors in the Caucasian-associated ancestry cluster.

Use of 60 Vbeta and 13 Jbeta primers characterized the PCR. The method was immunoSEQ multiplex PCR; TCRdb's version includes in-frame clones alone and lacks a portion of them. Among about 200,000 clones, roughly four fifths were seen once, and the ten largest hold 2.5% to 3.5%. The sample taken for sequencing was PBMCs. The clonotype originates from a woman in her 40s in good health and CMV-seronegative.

The CDR3, as DNA: TGTGCCATCAGCGGACAGGGAAACTACGAGCAGTACTTC. Amino acids: CAISGQGNYEQYF. The chain couples TRBV10-3 to TRBJ2-7; 8 nucleotides match TRBD1. This CDR3 has 13 amino acids. CDR1 and CDR2 (germline): ENHRY, SYGVKD. Losses at the gene ends were 6 bases for V and 3 bases for J; bases not matched to a gene: 4.